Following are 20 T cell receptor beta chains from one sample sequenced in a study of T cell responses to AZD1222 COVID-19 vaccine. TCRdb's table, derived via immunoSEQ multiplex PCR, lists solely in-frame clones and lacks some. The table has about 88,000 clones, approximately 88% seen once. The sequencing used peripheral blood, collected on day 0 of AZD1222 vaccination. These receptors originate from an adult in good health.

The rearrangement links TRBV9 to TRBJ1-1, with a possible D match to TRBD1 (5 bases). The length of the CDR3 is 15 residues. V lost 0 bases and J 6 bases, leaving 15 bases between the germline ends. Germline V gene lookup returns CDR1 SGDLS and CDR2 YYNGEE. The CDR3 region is CASSVGQGEVAEAFF. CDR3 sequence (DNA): TGTGCCAGCAGCGTAGGCCAGGGAGAGGTCGCTGAAGCTTTCTTT.

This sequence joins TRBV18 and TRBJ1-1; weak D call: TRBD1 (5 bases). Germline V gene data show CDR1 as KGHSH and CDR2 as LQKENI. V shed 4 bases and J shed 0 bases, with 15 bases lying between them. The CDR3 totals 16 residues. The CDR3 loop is CASSRSQQVMNTEAFF. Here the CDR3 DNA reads TGTGCCAGCTCACGAAGTCAACAGGTCATGAACACTGAAGCTTTCTTT.

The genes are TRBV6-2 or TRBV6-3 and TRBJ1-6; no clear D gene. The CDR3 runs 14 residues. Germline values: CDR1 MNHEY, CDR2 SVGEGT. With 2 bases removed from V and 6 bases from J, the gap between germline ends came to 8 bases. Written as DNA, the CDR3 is TGTGCCAGCAGTTACCGGTCGGGTAATTCACCCCTCCACTTT. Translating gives CASSYRSGNSPLHF.

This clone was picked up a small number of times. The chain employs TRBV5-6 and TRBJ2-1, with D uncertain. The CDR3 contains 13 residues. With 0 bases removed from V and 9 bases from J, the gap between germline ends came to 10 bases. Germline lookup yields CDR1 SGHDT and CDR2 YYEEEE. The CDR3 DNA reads TGTGCCAGCAGCTTGGATCTGGACGGTGAGCAGTTCTTC. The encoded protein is CASSLDLDGEQFF.

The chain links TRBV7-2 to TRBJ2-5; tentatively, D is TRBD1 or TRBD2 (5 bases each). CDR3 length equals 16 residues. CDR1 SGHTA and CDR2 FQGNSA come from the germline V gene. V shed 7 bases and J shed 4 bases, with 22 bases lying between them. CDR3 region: CASINSETGRGETQYF. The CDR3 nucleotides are TGTGCCAGCATCAATAGCGAGACGGGACGGGGAGAGACCCAGTACTTC.

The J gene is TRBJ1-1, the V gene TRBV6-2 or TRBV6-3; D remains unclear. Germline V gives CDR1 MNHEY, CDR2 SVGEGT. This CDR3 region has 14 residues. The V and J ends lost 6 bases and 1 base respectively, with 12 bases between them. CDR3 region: CASSPEGENTEAFF. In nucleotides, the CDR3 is TGTGCCAGCAGCCCCGAGGGAGAGAACACTGAAGCTTTCTTT.

The CDR3: CASSIGDGRSYEQYF. In nucleotides, the CDR3 is TGTGCCAGTAGTATAGGGGACGGCCGCTCCTACGAGCAGTACTTC. V and J are TRBV19 and TRBJ2-7, with D perhaps given as TRBD1 or TRBD2 (5 bases each). Germline CDR1 and CDR2: LNHDA and SQIVND (reference sequence). CDR3 length: 15 amino acids. V shed 1 base and J shed 0 bases, with 10 bases lying between them.

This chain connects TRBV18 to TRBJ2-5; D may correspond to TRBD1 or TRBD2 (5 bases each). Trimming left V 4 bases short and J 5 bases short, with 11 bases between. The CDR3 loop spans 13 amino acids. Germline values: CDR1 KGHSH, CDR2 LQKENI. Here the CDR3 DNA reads TGTGCCAGCTCACTTGGCAGGGAGGAGACCCAGTACTTC. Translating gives CASSLGREETQYF.

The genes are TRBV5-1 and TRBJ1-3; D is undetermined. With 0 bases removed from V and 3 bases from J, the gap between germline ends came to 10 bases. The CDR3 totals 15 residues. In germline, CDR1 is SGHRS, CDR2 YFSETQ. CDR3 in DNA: TGCGCCAGCAGCTTGGAACCGACTGTTGGAAACACCATATATTTT. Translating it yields CASSLEPTVGNTIYF.

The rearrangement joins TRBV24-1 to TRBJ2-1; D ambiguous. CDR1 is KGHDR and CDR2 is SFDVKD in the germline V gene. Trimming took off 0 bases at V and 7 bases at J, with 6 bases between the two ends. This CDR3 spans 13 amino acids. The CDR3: CATSDLTENEQFF. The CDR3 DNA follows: TGTGCCACCAGTGATTTGACAGAAAATGAGCAGTTCTTC.

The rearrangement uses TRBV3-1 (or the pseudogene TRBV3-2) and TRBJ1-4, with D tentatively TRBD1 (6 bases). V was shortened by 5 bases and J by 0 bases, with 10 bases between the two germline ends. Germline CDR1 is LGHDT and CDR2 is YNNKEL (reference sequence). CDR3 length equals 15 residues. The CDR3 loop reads CASSNYRATNEKLFF. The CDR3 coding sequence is TGTGCCAGCAGCAACTACAGGGCAACTAATGAAAAACTGTTTTTT.

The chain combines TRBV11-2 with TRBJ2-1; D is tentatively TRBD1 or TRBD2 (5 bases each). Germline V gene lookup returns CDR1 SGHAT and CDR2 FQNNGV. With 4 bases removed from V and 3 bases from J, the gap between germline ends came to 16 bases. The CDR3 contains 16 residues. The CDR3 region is CASSSLRWGRYNEQFF. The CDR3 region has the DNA TGTGCCAGCAGCTCCCTTCGGTGGGGACGCTACAATGAGCAGTTCTTC.

CDR3 coding DNA: TGCAGCGTTACCGGGACAGGGACCTCTGAAGCTTTCTTT. This translates into CSVTGTGTSEAFF. J is TRBJ1-1 and V is TRBV29-1; 9 bases are shared with TRBD1. The J segment lost 6 bases and the V segment lost 5 bases, leaving 7 bases of the junction unmatched. CDR3 length: 13 residues. Germline V lookup: CDR1 SQVTM, CDR2 ANQGSEA.

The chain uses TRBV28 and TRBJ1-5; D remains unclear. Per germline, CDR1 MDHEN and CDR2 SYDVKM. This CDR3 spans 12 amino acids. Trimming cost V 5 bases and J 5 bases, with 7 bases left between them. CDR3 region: CASSGSYQPQHF. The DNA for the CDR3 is TGTGCCAGCAGTGGGTCGTATCAGCCCCAGCATTTT.

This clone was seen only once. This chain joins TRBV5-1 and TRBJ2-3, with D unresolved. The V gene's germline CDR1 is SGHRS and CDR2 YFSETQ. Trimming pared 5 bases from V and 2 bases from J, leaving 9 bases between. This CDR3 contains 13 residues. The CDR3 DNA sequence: TGCGCCAGCAGACCCCTCGCCACAGATACGCAGTATTTT. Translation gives CASRPLATDTQYF.

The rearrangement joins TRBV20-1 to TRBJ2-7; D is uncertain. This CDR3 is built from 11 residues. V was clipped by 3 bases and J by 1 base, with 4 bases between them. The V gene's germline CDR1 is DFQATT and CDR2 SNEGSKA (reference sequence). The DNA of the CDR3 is TGCAGTGCTAGTGAGTCCTACGAGCAGTACTTC. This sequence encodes CSASESYEQYF.

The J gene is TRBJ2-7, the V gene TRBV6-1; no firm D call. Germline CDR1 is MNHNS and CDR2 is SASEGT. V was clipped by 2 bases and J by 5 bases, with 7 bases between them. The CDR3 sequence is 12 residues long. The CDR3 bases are TGTGCCAGCAGTGAAATTGAGCACGAGCAGTACTTC. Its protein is CASSEIEHEQYF.

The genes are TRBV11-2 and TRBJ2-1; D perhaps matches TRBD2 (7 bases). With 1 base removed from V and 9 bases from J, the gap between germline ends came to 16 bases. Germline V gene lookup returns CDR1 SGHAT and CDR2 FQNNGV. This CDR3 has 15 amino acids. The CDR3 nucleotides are TGTGCCAGCAGCTTAGTTGGAGGGGGGGTTTTTGAGCAGTTCTTC. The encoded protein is CASSLVGGGVFEQFF. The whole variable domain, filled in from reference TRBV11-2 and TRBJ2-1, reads EAGVAQSPRYKIIEKRQSVAFWCNPISGHATLYWYQQILGQGPKLLIQFQNNGVVDDSQLPKDRFSAERLKGVDSTLKIQPAKLEDSAVYLCASSLVGGGVFEQFFGPGTRLTVL.

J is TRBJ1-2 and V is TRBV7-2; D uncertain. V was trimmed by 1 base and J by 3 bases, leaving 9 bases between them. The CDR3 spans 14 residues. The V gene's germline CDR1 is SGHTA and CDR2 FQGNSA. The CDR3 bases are TGTGCCAGCAGCTTAGAATTAGGAGACTATGGCTACACCTTC. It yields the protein CASSLELGDYGYTF.

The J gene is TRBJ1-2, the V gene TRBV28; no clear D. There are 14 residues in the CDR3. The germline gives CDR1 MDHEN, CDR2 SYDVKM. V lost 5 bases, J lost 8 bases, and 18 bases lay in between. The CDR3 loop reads CASSPVGWGSGYTF. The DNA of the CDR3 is TGTGCCAGCAGTCCCGTGGGGTGGGGAAGCGGCTACACCTTC.